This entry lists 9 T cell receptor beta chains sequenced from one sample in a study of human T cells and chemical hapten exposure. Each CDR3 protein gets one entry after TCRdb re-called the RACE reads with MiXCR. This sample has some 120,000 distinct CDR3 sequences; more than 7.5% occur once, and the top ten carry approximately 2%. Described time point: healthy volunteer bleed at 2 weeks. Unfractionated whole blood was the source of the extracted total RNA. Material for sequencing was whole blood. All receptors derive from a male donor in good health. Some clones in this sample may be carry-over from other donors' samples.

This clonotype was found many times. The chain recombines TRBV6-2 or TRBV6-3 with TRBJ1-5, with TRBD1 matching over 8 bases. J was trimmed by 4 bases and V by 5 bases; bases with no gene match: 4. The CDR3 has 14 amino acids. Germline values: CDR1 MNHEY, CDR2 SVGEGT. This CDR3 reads CASSAGQVNQPQHF. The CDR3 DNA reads TGTGCCAGCAGTGCGGGACAGGTGAATCAGCCCCAGCATTTT.

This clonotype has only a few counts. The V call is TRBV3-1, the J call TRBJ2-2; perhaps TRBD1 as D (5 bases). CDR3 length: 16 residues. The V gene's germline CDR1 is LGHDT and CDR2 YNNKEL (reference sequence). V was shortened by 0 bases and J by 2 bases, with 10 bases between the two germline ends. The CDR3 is CASSQEPRANTGELFF. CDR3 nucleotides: TGTGCCAGCAGCCAAGAGCCCAGGGCCAACACCGGGGAGCTGTTTTTT.

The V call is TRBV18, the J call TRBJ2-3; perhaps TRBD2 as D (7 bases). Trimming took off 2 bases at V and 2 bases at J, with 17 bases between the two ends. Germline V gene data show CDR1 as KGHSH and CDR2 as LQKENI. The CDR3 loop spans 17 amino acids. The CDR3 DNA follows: TGTGCCAGCTCACCAATTCCTGACGGGGGGCACACAGATACGCAGTATTTT. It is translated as CASSPIPDGGHTDTQYF.

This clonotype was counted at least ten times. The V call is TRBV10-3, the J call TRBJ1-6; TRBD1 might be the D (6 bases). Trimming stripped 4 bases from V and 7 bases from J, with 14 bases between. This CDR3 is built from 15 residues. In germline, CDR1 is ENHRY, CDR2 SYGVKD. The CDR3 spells CAISGTEAPNSPLHF. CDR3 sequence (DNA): TGTGCCATCAGTGGGACAGAAGCGCCGAATTCACCCCTCCACTTT.

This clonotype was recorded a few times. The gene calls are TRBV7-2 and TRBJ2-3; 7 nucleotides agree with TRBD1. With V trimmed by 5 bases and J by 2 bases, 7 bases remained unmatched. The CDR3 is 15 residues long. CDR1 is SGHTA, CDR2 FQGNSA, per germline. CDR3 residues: CASSERDRVTDTQYF. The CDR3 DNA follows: TGTGCCAGCAGCGAACGGGACAGAGTCACAGATACGCAGTATTTT.

The DNA of the CDR3 is TGCAGTGCAAGAAGAGGGACGGTCTCCTACGAGCAGTACTTC. Residues: CSARRGTVSYEQYF. V gene TRBV20-1 combines with J gene TRBJ2-7; D possibly uses TRBD1 or TRBD2 (5 bases each). Per germline, CDR1 DFQATT and CDR2 SNEGSKA (reference sequence). Trimming removed 6 bases from V and 0 bases from J, with 15 bases in between. The CDR3 loop spans 14 amino acids.

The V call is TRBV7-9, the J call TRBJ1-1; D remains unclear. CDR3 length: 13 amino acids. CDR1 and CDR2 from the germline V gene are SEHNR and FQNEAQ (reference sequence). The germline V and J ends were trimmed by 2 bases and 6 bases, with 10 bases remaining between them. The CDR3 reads CASSLLGVAEAFF. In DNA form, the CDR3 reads TGTGCCAGCAGCTTATTAGGCGTCGCTGAAGCTTTCTTT. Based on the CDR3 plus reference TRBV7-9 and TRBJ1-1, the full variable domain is DTGVSQNPRHKITKRGQNVTFRCDPISEHNRLYWYRQTLGQGPEFLTYFQNEAQLEKSRLLSDRFSAERPKGSFSTLEIQRTEQGDSAMYLCASSLLGVAEAFFGQGTRLTVV.

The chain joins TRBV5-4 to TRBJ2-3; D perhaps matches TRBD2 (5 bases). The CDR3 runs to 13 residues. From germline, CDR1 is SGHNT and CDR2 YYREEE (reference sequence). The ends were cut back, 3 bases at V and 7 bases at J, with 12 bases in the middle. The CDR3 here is CASSYTSGYTQYF. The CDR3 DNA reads TGTGCCAGCAGCTATACAAGCGGTTATACGCAGTATTTT.

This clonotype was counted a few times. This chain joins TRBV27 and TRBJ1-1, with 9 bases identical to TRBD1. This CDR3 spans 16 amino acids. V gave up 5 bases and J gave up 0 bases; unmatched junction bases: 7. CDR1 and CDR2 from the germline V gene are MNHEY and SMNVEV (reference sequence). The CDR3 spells CASSIRTGAMNTEAFF. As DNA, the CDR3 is TGTGCCAGCAGTATTAGGACAGGGGCGATGAACACTGAAGCTTTCTTT.